These 20 T cell receptor beta chains were all obtained from the same sample, sequenced in a study of PD-1 blockade in classical Hodgkin lymphoma. Assay: immunoSEQ multiplex PCR; the TCRdb copy retains only in-frame clones and omits some. The sample lists 90,000 to 100,000 clones, around four fifths occurring once. As for time point: cycle 4 day 1 (C4D1), after five to seven weeks of nivolumab. With no exception, relapse followed autologous stem cell transplantation in all patients, and brentuximab vedotin exposure varied. Material: peripheral blood mononuclear cells (PBMCs), obtained before the fourth cycle of nivolumab. The receptor set was obtained from a human donor with classical Hodgkin lymphoma.

V and J are TRBV5-6 and TRBJ2-7; no definite D call. Germline CDR1 is SGHDT and CDR2 is YYEEEE. This CDR3 contains 15 residues. Trimming removed 0 bases from V and 3 bases from J, with 13 bases in between. CDR3 DNA sequence: TGTGCCAGCAGCTTGGTCCAACAAGCAGACTACGAGCAGTACTTC. Protein product: CASSLVQQADYEQYF.

The chain couples TRBV6-6 to TRBJ1-5, with 10 bases lining up with TRBD1. The CDR3 has 15 residues. Germline V gene sequence: CDR1 MNHNY, CDR2 SVGAGI (reference sequence). V was pared by 6 bases and J by 3 bases, with 5 bases of the junction left unmatched. This chain's CDR3 is CASRTGQGINQPQHF. CDR3 DNA sequence: TGTGCCAGCAGGACGGGACAGGGGATCAATCAGCCCCAGCATTTT.

This chain connects TRBV19 to TRBJ2-7; the match to TRBD2 covers 13 bases. Germline CDR1 is LNHDA and CDR2 is SQIVND (reference sequence). The V gene end was trimmed by 9 bases and the J gene end by 7 bases; junction bases not matched to a gene: 9. The CDR3 covers 14 residues. The CDR3 nucleotides read TGTGCCAGCAGCCCGACTAGCGGGAGGAATGAGCAGTACTTC. Its translation is CASSPTSGRNEQYF.

Only a few counts were recorded for this clone. CDR3 region: CATRASGKETQYF. CDR3 DNA sequence: TGTGCCACCAGGGCTAGCGGGAAAGAGACCCAGTACTTC. The chain carries TRBV27 and TRBJ2-5; TRBD2 matches at 9 bases. Losses at the gene ends were 10 bases for V and 3 bases for J; bases not matched to a gene: 6. Germline V gene sequence: CDR1 MNHEY, CDR2 SMNVEV (reference sequence). The CDR3 covers 13 residues.

The gene calls are TRBV5-1 and TRBJ1-4, with D unresolved. The germline V and J ends were trimmed by 0 bases and 1 base, with 7 bases remaining between them. This CDR3 comprises 15 residues. Germline CDR1 is SGHRS and CDR2 is YFSETQ. CDR3 DNA sequence: TGCGCCAGCAGCTTGGCGGTAGTAACTAATGAAAAACTGTTTTTT. It translates to CASSLAVVTNEKLFF.

J is TRBJ1-3 and V is TRBV13; no clear D gene. Germline V CDR1 and CDR2: PRHDT, FYEKMQ (reference sequence). This CDR3 comprises 14 residues. V lost 6 bases and J lost 0, with 9 bases in between. The CDR3 DNA is TGTGCCAGCAGACTCGGCCTCTCTGGAAACACCATATATTTT. Amino acid sequence: CASRLGLSGNTIYF.

The chain uses TRBV9 and TRBJ2-7, with a possible D match to TRBD2 (7 bases). The germline V gene encodes CDR1 SGDLS and CDR2 YYNGEE. The CDR3 totals 13 residues. V lost 2 bases, J lost 5 bases, and 11 bases lay in between. The CDR3, as DNA: TGTGCCAGCAGCGTCAGGGGAGGGGACGAGCAGTACTTC. As protein: CASSVRGGDEQYF.

The CDR3 region has the DNA TGTGCCAGCAGGGACCAGAACACCGGGGAGCTGTTTTTT. This encodes CASRDQNTGELFF. The V gene is TRBV6-4, the J gene TRBJ2-2; D call uncertain. The CDR3 consists of 13 residues. From germline, CDR1 is MRHNA and CDR2 SNTAGT. V gave up 6 bases and J gave up 1 base, with 6 bases separating them.

To note about this clone: Germline and junction disagree at one end, which may indicate a read error. Here the CDR3 DNA reads TGTGCCATCAGTGAGTCAACAGGGCTTTATGACTACACCTTC. It encodes CAISESTGLYDYTF. The V and J genes are TRBV10-3 and TRBJ1-2; tentative D call: TRBD1 (6 bases). CDR1 and CDR2 from the germline V gene are ENHRY and SYGVKD. The CDR3 runs to 14 residues.

The V and J genes are TRBV7-2 and TRBJ1-3; D may be TRBD1 (6 bases). Between the trimmed V and J ends, which lost 4 bases and 1 base, there was a span of 11 bases. CDR3 length: 15 amino acids. Germline loops: CDR1 SGHTA, CDR2 FQGNSA. The CDR3 spells CASSWTASSGNTIYF. CDR3 nucleotides: TGTGCCAGCAGCTGGACAGCTTCATCTGGAAACACCATATATTTT.

The V call is TRBV6-6, the J call TRBJ1-6, with D possibly being TRBD1 (6 bases). CDR1 and CDR2 from the germline V gene are MNHNY and SVGAGI (reference sequence). CDR3 size: 15 residues. V shed 3 bases and J shed 9 bases, with 15 bases lying between them. DNA of the CDR3: TGTGCCAGCAGTTATATCCAGGGGCGGGCTTCACCCCTCCACTTT. Residues: CASSYIQGRASPLHF.

The rearrangement joins TRBV2 to TRBJ1-1, with no clear D. This CDR3 spans 12 amino acids. Germline V gives CDR1 SNHLY, CDR2 FYNNEI. V was trimmed by 8 bases and J by 1 base, leaving 8 bases between them. The CDR3: CASGSGNTEAFF. As DNA, the CDR3 is TGTGCCAGCGGTTCAGGGAACACTGAAGCTTTCTTT.

The chain is built from TRBV7-3 and TRBJ1-2, with a tentative D call TRBD1 (5 bases). Germline V gives CDR1 SGHTA, CDR2 FQGTGA. The CDR3 is made up of 15 amino acids. The V end was cut by 6 bases, the J end by 6 bases, with 20 bases between. The chain's CDR3 is CASRFRVADVDGYTF. The CDR3 coding sequence is TGTGCCAGCAGGTTCAGGGTCGCCGACGTGGATGGCTACACCTTC.

V gene TRBV6-5 combines with J gene TRBJ1-5; D gene uncertain. The V end lost 6 bases, the J end lost 0 bases, and 6 bases lay between the germline ends. CDR3 length equals 13 residues. CDR1 and CDR2 from the germline V gene are MNHEY and SVGAGI. The DNA of the CDR3 is TGTGCCAGCAGAGTCCGTAGCAATCAGCCCCAGCATTTT. Translating it yields CASRVRSNQPQHF.

The genes are TRBV30 and TRBJ2-7; the match to TRBD2 covers 8 bases. The V and J ends lost 2 bases and 4 bases, in that order; junction bases with no gene match: 10. This CDR3 comprises 15 residues. From germline, CDR1 is GTSNPN and CDR2 SVGIG (reference sequence). The CDR3 here is CAWSLIGREVYEQYF. Written as DNA, the CDR3 is TGTGCCTGGAGTTTAATTGGGCGGGAGGTTTACGAGCAGTACTTC.

The chain recombines TRBV7-9 with TRBJ1-2, with 8 bases identical to TRBD1. Germline CDR1 SEHNR, CDR2 FQNEAQ (reference sequence). The V segment lost 5 bases and the J segment 5 bases; nucleotides outside the gene matches: 7. The CDR3 contains 14 residues. CDR3 loop: CASSARTGPYGYTF. In DNA form, the CDR3 reads TGTGCCAGCAGCGCCAGGACAGGGCCTTATGGCTACACCTTC.

This clone has a count of ten or more. This chain uses TRBV6-1 with TRBJ2-7, with D possibly being TRBD2 (5 bases). The germline gives CDR1 MNHNS, CDR2 SASEGT. The ends were cut back, 5 bases at V and 7 bases at J, with 15 bases in the middle. The CDR3 spans 13 residues. Here the CDR3 reads CASSSRPTGEQYF. DNA of the CDR3: TGTGCCAGCAGTTCGCGGCCCACGGGAGAGCAGTACTTC.

The chain has TRBV29-1 and TRBJ2-3; a possible D gene is TRBD1 (5 bases). Trimming shortened V by 7 bases and J by 5 bases, and 13 bases separated the two germline ends. The germline CDR1 and CDR2 sequences are SQVTM and ANQGSEA. The CDR3 is 12 residues long. CDR3 loop: CSGGASQDTQYF. CDR3 nucleotides: TGCAGCGGTGGGGCTAGTCAAGATACGCAGTATTTT.

The chain carries TRBV27 and TRBJ1-1; D gene uncertain. The V gene's germline CDR1 is MNHEY and CDR2 SMNVEV (reference sequence). Trimming removed 6 bases at V and 4 bases at J, with 15 bases between. This CDR3 has 14 residues. The CDR3 DNA sequence: TGTGCCAGCAGGCCTGAACCGGCGGGCACTGAAGCTTTCTTT. Translation: CASRPEPAGTEAFF.

This chain joins TRBV4-2 and TRBJ2-7, with 10 nucleotides matching TRBD2. In germline, CDR1 is LGHNA, CDR2 YNFKEQ. CDR3 size: 18 residues. The V and J ends lost 3 bases and 4 bases, in that order; junction bases with no gene match: 15. CDR3 loop: CASSQSSGGAGIQYEQYF. The CDR3 DNA sequence: TGTGCCAGCAGCCAGTCCAGCGGGGGGGCCGGAATACAATACGAGCAGTACTTC.